This TCR beta chain was obtained from a study of CD8+ T cells in alopecia areata (dated by TCRdb to the late 2010s). Background for the entire study: The treated patients took part in an open-label pilot trial in which moderate-to-severe alopecia areata was treated with oral tofacitinib at 5 to 10 mg twice daily. In treated patients, disease severity was measured using the SALT score, which gives the percentage of scalp surface area affected. Clonality in the scalp was compared among normal scalp (n=4), patchy alopecia areata scalp (n=8), and alopecia totalis/universalis scalp (n=8). Amplification of TCRbeta CDR3 regions was done by immunoSEQ multiplex PCR using 35 Vbeta forward primers and 13 Jbeta reverse primers. Human TCRbeta sequencing covered scalp tissue and sorted CD4+ and CD8+ peripheral blood T cells from patchy and totalis/universalis alopecia areata patients and healthy controls. In both human patients and the C3H/HeJ mouse model, the study applied high-throughput TCRbeta sequencing to look at T cell clonal expansion in alopecia areata. The RNA source kit depended on sample type: the PAXgene miRNA kit for fixed scalp, the miRNeasy kit for PBMCs, and the RNeasy kit for mouse skin. Tofacitinib-treated patients had biopsies at baseline and at 4 and 24 weeks of treatment, with a later scalp biopsy in several patients. Tofacitinib was given for 6 to 18 months, followed by 6 months of follow-up off drug to assess delayed response and recurrence.

This clone was seen only a few times. Its specific antigen is unknown. No base-level quality is on record; no much larger clone is a single base apart. The research as a whole found: Shared TCR sequences between patients were less evident than in mice, which may be partly attributable to HLA diversity in the patient population. Tofacitinib significantly decreased scalp clonality and the number of expanded CD8+ clones among the top 100 scalp clones. Unlike mouse skin, which is dominated by gammadelta T cells, normal human skin has resident alphabeta T cells that are also sequenced, and this complicates analysis of the scalp TCR repertoire. The treated cohort was small, with a single nonresponder, so links between baseline CD8+ expansion and response need larger studies. During tofacitinib treatment, many expanded lesional clones stuck around in both scalp and blood, and this persistence may partly explain why relapse happens after treatment is stopped. Compared with normal scalp, lesional scalp had higher clonality and more expanded CD8+ clones, particularly in alopecia totalis/universalis, a pattern that suggests antigenic drive.

Spanning cysteine to phenylalanine, the CDR3 consists of 15 amino acids. Here the CDR3 DNA is all that survives: 45 bases in frame from base 1. Trimming removed 1 base from V and 4 bases from J, leaving 13 bases between the germline ends. The germline V gene provides CDR1 MGHRA and CDR2 YSYEKL. The method behind the library was the immunoSEQ multiplex PCR assay. To provide template for TCR sequencing, every sample had RNA extracted and reverse transcribed into cDNA. First-strand cDNA was synthesized using SuperScript III with a 2:1 mix of oligo-dT and random hexamers. A synthetic immune receptor repertoire was used to gauge amplification bias, and whatever bias remained was removed computationally. The original pipeline was this. After raw reads were preprocessed to remove errors, the CDR3 was defined following IMGT conventions as running from the conserved cysteine to phenylalanine. Clonality was calculated as 1 minus Shannon entropy normalized by log2 of the number of productive unique TCRs. Whether each scalp clone was CD4 or CD8 was inferred by checking scalp TCRbeta sequences against the CD4 and CD8 repertoires from sorted blood. As stored in TCRdb, this immuneACCESS dataset retains in-frame rearrangements with V and J assigned. A fraction of the clones does not appear; measured against another copy, unresolved V genes explain less than half of the discrepancy, and the remainder lacks a known reason. V and J calls and clone size are those listed in that table; D and trimming were worked out from the DNA. The sample includes approximately 280,000 clones, with more than 45% observed a single time. Around 1.7% of the sample rests with the top ten.

The label giving this sample's time point can be read as: around 24 weeks on oral tofacitinib. The treatment or condition label on this specimen signifies: oral pan-JAK inhibitor, 5-10 mg twice daily. Peripheral blood and lesional scalp punch biopsies were obtained from patients with alopecia areata. After PBMCs were isolated by density centrifugation and stained for CD3, CD4 and CD8, a FACSAria was used to sort CD4+ and CD8+ T cells. The chain employs TRBV4-1 and TRBJ2-5, with a weak D call of TRBD1 (6 bases match). The TCR comes from a human donor with alopecia areata. Sequences were derived from CD4+ T cells sorted from blood, sampled at week 24, from a patient treated with tofacitinib. The CDR3 has the sequence CASSQVFDRTETQYF. The nucleotides are TGCGCCAGCAGCCAAGTGTTCGACAGGACAGAGACCCAGTACTTC.